Presented here are 10 T cell receptor beta chains from one specimen sequenced in a study of CD4 T cells in relation to SARS-CoV-2 and coronaviruses. Their specific antigens are unknown. Profiling relied on immunoSEQ multiplex PCR, and the TCRdb table lists in-frame clones only, not all of them. The repertoire includes more than 25,000 clones, roughly 80% of them detected once, and roughly 20% sits in the top ten. Before the COVID-19 pandemic, during about 2010-2018, CD4+ T cells were taken from unexposed donors. The cells were cultured for approximately ten days before CD4+ T cells were isolated. Sequenced sample: CD4+ T cells from PBMCs, cultured in vitro. The receptors were gathered from a human donor in good health.

The chain links TRBV28 to TRBJ2-1; tentatively, D is TRBD1 (6 bases). The V end lost 5 bases, the J end lost 4 bases, and 21 bases lay between the germline ends. The germline CDR1 and CDR2 sequences are MDHEN and SYDVKM. The CDR3 is 17 amino acids. The CDR3 sequence: CASSKQGAVPSYNEQFF. The CDR3 DNA sequence: TGTGCCAGCAGTAAACAGGGAGCTGTCCCCTCGTACAATGAGCAGTTCTTC.

The sample holds a few counts of this clone. The rearrangement uses TRBV7-9 and TRBJ1-4; 7 bases are shared with TRBD1. Germline values: CDR1 SEHNR, CDR2 FQNEAQ (reference sequence). V dropped 5 bases and J dropped 8; count of bases not matched to a gene: 2. The CDR3 covers 12 residues. CDR3 nucleotide sequence: TGTGCCAGCAGCGCACAGGGGGAAAAACTGTTTTTT. Its translation is CASSAQGEKLFF.

CDR3 DNA: TGTGCCAGCAGCGCTGGACTAGCGGGTACCTACGAGCAGTACTTC. Protein sequence: CASSAGLAGTYEQYF. The rearrangement links TRBV9 to TRBJ2-7; 11 nucleotides line up with TRBD2. The CDR3 spans 15 residues. Germline V gene lookup returns CDR1 SGDLS and CDR2 YYNGEE. The trim removed 3 bases at V and 2 bases at J, leaving 4 bases unmatched.

This chain links TRBV5-4 with TRBJ2-6, with 8 nucleotides matching TRBD2. The length of the CDR3 is 16 residues. Germline V gene lookup returns CDR1 SGHNT and CDR2 YYREEE (reference sequence). Trimming at V came to 0 bases and at J to 4 bases, leaving 3 bases not matched to a gene. As DNA, the CDR3 is TGTGCCAGCAGCTTGGTTTTAGCGGGGGGGGCCAACGTCCTGACTTTC. This translates into CASSLVLAGGANVLTF.

V gene TRBV29-1 combines with J gene TRBJ2-3, with a weak D call TRBD2 (5 bases). V was clipped by 4 bases and J by 2 bases, with 13 bases between them. Germline V CDR1 and CDR2: SQVTM, ANQGSEA. CDR3 size: 14 residues. For the CDR3, the DNA is TGCAGCGTTGCCGGCAGCGGACCCACAGATACGCAGTATTTT. This codes for CSVAGSGPTDTQYF.

The rearrangement joins TRBV2 to TRBJ2-1; 8 bases align to TRBD1. Germline CDR1 SNHLY, CDR2 FYNNEI. Trimming removed 4 bases from V and 5 bases from J; junction bases left unmatched: 4. The CDR3 totals 14 residues. The DNA for the CDR3 is TGTGCCAGCAGTGGACAGGGGAGAAACAATGAGCAGTTCTTC. Residues: CASSGQGRNNEQFF.

The chain is built from TRBV11-2 and TRBJ1-1; D remains unclear. This CDR3 has 14 residues. Germline-derived CDR1 and CDR2 are SGHAT and FQNNGV. V was trimmed by 4 bases and J by 1 base, leaving 10 bases between them. The CDR3 region has the DNA TGTGCCAGCAGCTCAAGCTACAGGAACACTGAAGCTTTCTTT. It codes for CASSSSYRNTEAFF.

The rearrangement joins TRBV9 to TRBJ1-3; TRBD1 is a possible D gene (6 bases). This CDR3 region has 19 residues. The V end was cut by 0 bases, the J end by 0 bases, with 19 bases between. CDR1 and CDR2 (germline): SGDLS, YYNGEE. The CDR3 nucleotides read TGTGCCAGCAGCGTAGGCCCGGGGCAGGGGCTAGACTCTGGAAACACCATATATTTT. Translating gives CASSVGPGQGLDSGNTIYF.

A remark on this clone: Other DNA sequences within the sample encode an identical CDR3. The V and J genes are TRBV5-5 and TRBJ2-7; no definite D call. CDR1 and CDR2 from the germline V gene are SGHKS and YYEKEE (reference sequence). Trimming left V 0 bases short and J 4 bases short, with 5 bases between. The CDR3 sequence is 12 residues long. The CDR3 protein is CASSLVGYEQYF. The CDR3 DNA reads as TGTGCCAGCAGCTTGGTTGGTTACGAGCAGTACTTC. Looking up the rest from reference TRBV5-5 and TRBJ2-7 gives the full variable domain: DAGVTQSPTHLIKTRGQQVTLRCSPISGHKSVSWYQQVLGQGPQFIFQYYEKEERGRGNFPDRFSARQFPNYSSELNVNALLLGDSALYLCASSLVGYEQYFGPGTRLTVT.

The gene calls are TRBV7-9 and TRBJ1-1, with D perhaps TRBD1 (6 bases). Germline assignment: CDR1 SEHNR and CDR2 FQNEAQ (reference sequence). CDR3 length: 14 amino acids. Trimming pared 3 bases from V and 5 bases from J, leaving 13 bases between. CDR3 nucleotides: TGTGCCAGCAGCTTGGGGGGGCGCGGGACTGAAGCTTTCTTT. This encodes CASSLGGRGTEAFF.